These 22 T cell receptor beta chains were sequenced from one sample in a study of vaccination effects on CD4 cells after COVID-19 (dated by TCRdb to between 2022 and 2023). Library generation was performed with the immunoSEQ multiplex PCR assay. TCRdb carries this immuneACCESS record with in-frame sequences only. Its versions omit some clonotypes, under half of them owing to an unresolved V gene in the studies checked, with the rest unexplained. The sample has around 32,000 clones on record, over 55% of them singletons. About 8.4% of the sample is held by the ten biggest clonotypes. In the ViraFEST assay, PBMC were stimulated with viral peptide pools, and antigen-specific CD4+ T cell clonotypes were then identified by expansion using TCR sequencing. After around 10 days of culture, CD4+ T cells were isolated with the EasySep CD4+ T cell isolation kit. Two doses of either the BNT162b2 or the mRNA-1273 mRNA SARS-CoV-2 vaccine were administered to participants.

Their cognate antigens are unknown. The specimen was CD4+ T cells from PBMCs cultured with SARS-CoV-2 spike peptides, collected after COVID-19 vaccination. The cell subset or site label for this specimen denotes: SARS-CoV-2 spike overlapping peptide pool stimulation. Receptors originate from a human donor who received a COVID-19 vaccine.

J is TRBJ2-3 and V is TRBV27; possibly TRBD2 for D (6 bases). The V and J ends lost 8 bases and 3 bases respectively, with 15 bases between them. Germline CDR1 MNHEY, CDR2 SMNVEV (reference sequence). The CDR3 covers 14 residues. The CDR3 protein is CASARRGATDTQYF. The CDR3 coding sequence is TGTGCCAGCGCAAGGAGGGGCGCGACAGATACGCAGTATTTT.

The chain uses TRBV4-2 and TRBJ2-3; D perhaps matches TRBD2 (5 bases). The germline CDR1 and CDR2 sequences are LGHNA and YNFKEQ. Trimming pared 1 base from V and 9 bases from J, leaving 11 bases between. The CDR3 is 13 amino acids. CDR3 in DNA: TGTGCCAGCAGCCAAGGTGAGCGGAAGACGCAGTATTTT. This sequence encodes CASSQGERKTQYF.

This clone was detected only a few times. The chain links TRBV3-1 (or the pseudogene TRBV3-2) to TRBJ1-6; 9 nucleotides line up with TRBD1. V trimming: 4 bases; J trimming: 0 bases; junction bases outside the gene matches: 19. Germline-derived CDR1 and CDR2 are LGHDT and YNNKEL (reference sequence). CDR3 length equals 22 residues. CDR3 in DNA: TGTGCCAGCAGCCGAAAATCGGGGGTGGGGACAGGGTTGAGCTCCTATAATTCACCCCTCCACTTT. It specifies CASSRKSGVGTGLSSYNSPLHF.

The chain joins TRBV6-6 to TRBJ1-5, with TRBD1 identical over 7 bases. Germline lookup yields CDR1 MNHNY and CDR2 SVGAGI (reference sequence). V lost 1 base, J lost 1 base, and 4 bases stayed unmatched. The CDR3 loop spans 16 amino acids. CDR3 in amino acids: CASSYFQTGSNQPQHF. The DNA of the CDR3 is TGTGCCAGCAGTTACTTCCAGACAGGGAGCAATCAGCCCCAGCATTTT.

This clone appeared a few times. The gene calls are TRBV5-4 and TRBJ1-1, with D hard to call. The CDR3 is 14 amino acids. Germline CDR1 and CDR2: SGHNT and YYREEE (reference sequence). V was clipped by 2 bases and J by 3 bases, with 11 bases between them. DNA of the CDR3: TGTGCCAGCAGCTTTGTGGGTGGGGACACTGAAGCTTTCTTT. Protein sequence: CASSFVGGDTEAFF.

The chain joins TRBV4-2 to TRBJ1-4, with a possible D match to TRBD1 (6 bases). Germline V gives CDR1 LGHNA, CDR2 YNFKEQ. This CDR3 is built from 15 residues. V was shortened by 2 bases and J by 2 bases, with 9 bases between the two germline ends. The CDR3 here is CASSQPGHTNEKLFF. The DNA for the CDR3 is TGTGCCAGCAGCCAACCGGGACACACTAATGAAAAACTGTTTTTT.

CDR3 loop: CASVLRTSGGARNEQFF. The CDR3 bases are TGCGCCAGCGTATTACGAACTAGCGGGGGGGCCCGGAATGAGCAGTTCTTC. This chain connects TRBV5-1 to TRBJ2-1, with 13 bases matching TRBD2. Trimming at V came to 7 bases and at J to 7 bases, leaving 14 bases not matched to a gene. The germline V gene encodes CDR1 SGHRS and CDR2 YFSETQ. The CDR3 length is 17 residues.

The chain employs TRBV4-2 and TRBJ2-3; 14 bases are a match to TRBD2. V trimming: 2 bases; J trimming: 4 bases; junction bases outside the gene matches: 8. Germline V gene sequence: CDR1 LGHNA, CDR2 YNFKEQ. CDR3 size: 18 residues. CDR3 region: CASSQMTSGRARSDTQYF. DNA of the CDR3: TGTGCCAGCAGCCAAATGACTAGCGGGAGGGCCCGTTCAGATACGCAGTATTTT.

J is TRBJ1-2 and V is TRBV10-1; 8 nucleotides align to TRBD1. The CDR3 length is 13 residues. Unmatched junction bases numbered 3, after V lost 5 bases and J lost 4 bases. In germline, CDR1 is WNHNN, CDR2 SYGVQD (reference sequence). The CDR3 DNA is TGCGCCAGCAGTTTCGACAGGGGCTATGGCTACACCTTC. Translation: CASSFDRGYGYTF.

This clone was detected a few times. The chain has TRBV5-1 and TRBJ1-6; D is unclear. Trimming stripped 4 bases from V and 6 bases from J, with 14 bases between. Germline CDR1 reads SGHRS; CDR2 reads YFSETQ. The CDR3 loop spans 15 amino acids. DNA of the CDR3: TGCGCCAGCAGCGGGCAGGCACCACGTAATTCACCCCTCCACTTT. It specifies CASSGQAPRNSPLHF.

V usage is TRBV7-9 and J usage is TRBJ2-3; TRBD2 matches at 11 bases. Trimming cost V 5 bases and J 11 bases; bases outside gene matches: 6. The CDR3 contains 13 residues. CDR1 is SEHNR, CDR2 FQNEAQ, per germline (reference sequence). For the CDR3, the DNA is TGTGCCAGCAGCACCCGACTAGCGGGGATGCAGTATTTT. Translated: CASSTRLAGMQYF.

This clone was picked up a small number of times. The chain combines TRBV12-5 with TRBJ2-7, with 11 nucleotides matching TRBD1. Germline CDR1 and CDR2: LGHNT and FRNRAP. V lost 0 bases and J lost 7; bases outside the gene matches: 11. CDR3 size: 17 residues. The CDR3, as DNA: TGTGCTAGTGGTTTGGTCCTTTTGGGACAGGGGGTGTCTGAGCAGTACTTC. Its protein product is CASGLVLLGQGVSEQYF.

The chain has TRBV6-2 or TRBV6-3 and TRBJ2-7; D remains unclear. CDR1 and CDR2 from the germline V gene are MNHEY and SVGEGT. The CDR3 runs 17 residues. Deletions cut 0 bases from V and 0 bases from J, with 15 bases between. The CDR3 DNA sequence: TGTGCCAGCAGTTACTCGTATCTGGGCGGAAGCTCCTACGAGCAGTACTTC. Protein product: CASSYSYLGGSSYEQYF.

The genes are TRBV7-2 and TRBJ2-7; D is perhaps TRBD2 (6 bases). Germline assignment: CDR1 SGHTA and CDR2 FQGNSA. CDR3 length: 15 residues. Trimming took 5 bases from V and 2 from J, leaving 16 bases between them. CDR3 DNA: TGTGCCAGCAGCGTTATCCCGGGACTCACCTACGAGCAGTACTTC. Encoded protein: CASSVIPGLTYEQYF.

The CDR3 is CASSPTYSPLHF. The CDR3 DNA is TGTGCCAGCAGTCCGACATATTCACCCCTCCACTTT. This rearrangement joins TRBV6-5 to TRBJ1-6, with unresolved D. Trimming removed 5 bases from V and 8 bases from J, with 7 bases in between. CDR3 length: 12 amino acids. Germline V gene lookup returns CDR1 MNHEY and CDR2 SVGAGI.

The chain employs TRBV10-2 and TRBJ2-3; the D gene is possibly TRBD1 (6 bases). This CDR3 region has 14 residues. Germline V gene sequence: CDR1 WSHSY, CDR2 SAAADI. Trimming took off 5 bases at V and 2 bases at J, with 11 bases between the two ends. The chain's CDR3 is CASSKSGATDTQYF. The CDR3 coding sequence is TGCGCCAGCAGTAAATCAGGGGCCACAGATACGCAGTATTTT.

The chain links TRBV7-7 to TRBJ2-5, with D possibly being TRBD1 (7 bases). This CDR3 region has 15 residues. CDR1 and CDR2 (germline): SSHAT, FNYEAQ (reference sequence). The V gene lost 5 bases and the J gene lost 2 bases, with 15 bases spanning the gap. This CDR3 reads CASSPLQGRQETQYF. The CDR3 DNA is TGTGCCAGCAGCCCCCTACAGGGGAGGCAAGAGACCCAGTACTTC.

The V and J genes are TRBV5-1 and TRBJ1-4, with 7 positions matching TRBD1. Trimming at V came to 4 bases and at J to 0 bases, leaving 6 bases not matched to a gene. Germline V gene sequence: CDR1 SGHRS, CDR2 YFSETQ. The CDR3 spans 16 residues. CDR3 nucleotide sequence: TGCGCCAGCAGCCCGCTCCAGGGGGCAACTAATGAAAAACTGTTTTTT. Its translation is CASSPLQGATNEKLFF.

This chain links TRBV6-6 with TRBJ1-3, with 8 bases lining up with TRBD1. Trimming took 6 bases from V and 4 from J; bases not matched to a gene: 11. This CDR3 has 16 residues. CDR1 and CDR2 from the germline V gene are MNHNY and SVGAGI (reference sequence). CDR3 residues: CASSQTKTGDGNTIYF. CDR3 DNA sequence: TGTGCCAGCAGCCAAACTAAGACAGGGGACGGAAACACCATATATTTT.

CDR3 residues: CSVEVTMVNEQFF. Written as DNA, the CDR3 is TGCAGCGTTGAAGTTACCATGGTAAATGAGCAGTTCTTC. The V gene is TRBV29-1, the J gene TRBJ2-1, with D unclear. Per germline, CDR1 SQVTM and CDR2 ANQGSEA. CDR3 length equals 13 residues. V was pared by 1 base and J by 7 bases, with 11 bases between.

This clone was observed once. The chain combines TRBV19 with TRBJ1-2; tentatively, D is TRBD1 (5 bases). V was pared by 7 bases and J by 4 bases, with 19 bases between. This CDR3 region has 15 residues. The V gene's germline CDR1 is LNHDA and CDR2 SQIVND (reference sequence). Here the CDR3 reads CASTAGYPMSYGYTF. In nucleotides, the CDR3 is TGTGCCAGTACCGCAGGGTACCCCATGAGCTATGGCTACACCTTC.

V and J are TRBV19 and TRBJ2-3; 13 bases are a match to TRBD2. CDR3 length equals 16 residues. V was pared by 6 bases and J by 4 bases, with 7 bases of the junction left unmatched. Germline CDR1 and CDR2: LNHDA and SQIVND (reference sequence). The CDR3 DNA follows: TGTGCCAGTAGCCACCGAGGACTAGCGGGAGCAGATACGCAGTATTTT. Residues: CASSHRGLAGADTQYF.